These 10 T cell receptor beta chains came from one sample sequenced in a study of blood T cell repertoires in COVID-19. Clones were read by immunoSEQ multiplex PCR, and TCRdb kept only the in-frame ones, dropping some. This table holds roughly 310,000 clones, around nine tenths found once. Sequencing was performed on PBMCs or T cells enriched from blood (not recorded which). All receptors come from a woman aged 40 to 50 who had recovered from COVID-19.

V and J are TRBV4-1 and TRBJ2-3; TRBD1 agrees at 10 bases. V shed 0 bases and J 5 bases; nucleotides not matched to a gene: 11. The CDR3 is 18 amino acids. Germline assignment: CDR1 MGHRA and CDR2 YSYEKL. The CDR3 spells CASSQDNWTGGRGDTQYF. CDR3 sequence (DNA): TGCGCCAGCAGCCAAGATAACTGGACAGGGGGAAGGGGAGATACGCAGTATTTT.

V and J are TRBV27 and TRBJ2-7, with 13 bases fitting TRBD2. Germline V CDR1 and CDR2: MNHEY, SMNVEV (reference sequence). The CDR3 is 15 residues long. Germline trimming cut 5 bases from V and 4 bases from J; bases unmatched to any gene: 5. The CDR3 nucleotides read TGTGCCAGCAGTACCGGGACTAGCGGGAAATACGAGCAGTACTTC. It translates to CASSTGTSGKYEQYF.

CDR3 in amino acids: CASSLASRVRGYTF. CDR3 nucleotide sequence: TGTGCCAGCAGCTTAGCGTCCAGGGTGAGAGGCTACACCTTC. V gene TRBV7-2 combines with J gene TRBJ1-2, with D possibly matching TRBD1 (5 bases). Trimming took off 0 bases at V and 8 bases at J, with 13 bases between the two ends. Germline V gene sequence: CDR1 SGHTA, CDR2 FQGNSA. CDR3 size: 14 residues.

The V and J genes are TRBV5-6 and TRBJ1-5, with 7 bases lining up with TRBD1. The V gene's germline CDR1 is SGHDT and CDR2 YYEEEE. V was pared by 4 bases and J by 7 bases, with 5 bases of the junction left unmatched. The CDR3 has 13 amino acids. CDR3 region: CASSGGTAQPQHF. The CDR3 DNA reads TGTGCCAGCAGCGGCGGGACAGCCCAGCCCCAGCATTTT.

The chain combines TRBV24-1 with TRBJ1-1, with D perhaps TRBD1 (6 bases). This CDR3 comprises 12 residues. Germline V gene data show CDR1 as KGHDR and CDR2 as SFDVKD. Trimming cost V 4 bases and J 9 bases, with 11 bases left between them. For the CDR3, the DNA is TGTGCCACCAGTGAATATCAGGGGAAAGCTTTCTTT. The encoded protein is CATSEYQGKAFF.

The CDR3 spells CASSLAGGIETQYF. As DNA, the CDR3 is TGCGCCAGCAGCTTAGCAGGGGGCATAGAGACCCAGTACTTC. This chain uses TRBV5-1 with TRBJ2-5, with 8 bases fitting TRBD1. Germline loops: CDR1 SGHRS, CDR2 YFSETQ. The junction had 4 bases not matched to a gene; V was cut back by 2 bases and J by 4 bases. The CDR3 extends over 14 amino acids.

The chain has TRBV7-9 and TRBJ1-2; maybe TRBD1 (5 bases). The CDR3 covers 14 residues. The germline gives CDR1 SEHNR, CDR2 FQNEAQ (reference sequence). Trimming cost V 0 bases and J 6 bases, with 11 bases left between them. The CDR3 protein is CASSLAPGMDGYTF. The CDR3 DNA sequence: TGTGCCAGCAGCTTAGCGCCAGGGATGGATGGCTACACCTTC.

The CDR3 DNA follows: TGTGCCAGTAGTATAGAGGGACTAGCGGGATCCGAGCAGTACTTC. Encoded protein: CASSIEGLAGSEQYF. V usage is TRBV19 and J usage is TRBJ2-7; 13 nucleotides agree with TRBD2. The trim removed 0 bases at V and 6 bases at J, leaving 2 bases unmatched. This CDR3 spans 15 amino acids. Germline loops: CDR1 LNHDA, CDR2 SQIVND (reference sequence). The full variable domain, in which reference TRBV19 and TRBJ2-7 provide the parts outside the CDR3, is DGGITQSPKYLFRKEGQNVTLSCEQNLNHDAMYWYRQDPGQGLRLIYYSQIVNDFQKGDIAEGYSVSREKKESFPLTVTSAQKNPTAFYLCASSIEGLAGSEQYFGPGTRLTVT.

The chain has TRBV7-2 and TRBJ2-5; no clear D gene. The CDR3 extends over 15 amino acids. Germline V gene sequence: CDR1 SGHTA, CDR2 FQGNSA. V dropped 1 base and J dropped 5 bases, with 14 bases sitting between them. The CDR3 DNA reads TGTGCCAGCAGCTTAGGTTCTTTACAAATGGAGACCCAGTACTTC. It yields the protein CASSLGSLQMETQYF.

This clone was picked up one time. The gene calls are TRBV7-9 and TRBJ1-5; D remains ambiguous. The CDR3 runs 12 residues. The V and J ends lost 3 bases and 7 bases respectively, with 7 bases between them. Per germline, CDR1 SEHNR and CDR2 FQNEAQ (reference sequence). CDR3 amino acids: CASSFPGQPQHF. The CDR3 DNA reads as TGTGCCAGCAGCTTCCCGGGACAGCCCCAGCATTTT.